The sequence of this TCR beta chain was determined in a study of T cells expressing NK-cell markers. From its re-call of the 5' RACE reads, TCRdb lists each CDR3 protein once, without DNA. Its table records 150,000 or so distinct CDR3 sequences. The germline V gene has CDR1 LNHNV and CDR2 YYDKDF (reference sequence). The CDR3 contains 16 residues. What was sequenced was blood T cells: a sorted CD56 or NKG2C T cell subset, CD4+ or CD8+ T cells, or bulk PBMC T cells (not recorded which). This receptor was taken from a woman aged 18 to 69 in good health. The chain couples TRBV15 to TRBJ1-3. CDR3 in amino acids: CATSIRGRNSGNTIYF.